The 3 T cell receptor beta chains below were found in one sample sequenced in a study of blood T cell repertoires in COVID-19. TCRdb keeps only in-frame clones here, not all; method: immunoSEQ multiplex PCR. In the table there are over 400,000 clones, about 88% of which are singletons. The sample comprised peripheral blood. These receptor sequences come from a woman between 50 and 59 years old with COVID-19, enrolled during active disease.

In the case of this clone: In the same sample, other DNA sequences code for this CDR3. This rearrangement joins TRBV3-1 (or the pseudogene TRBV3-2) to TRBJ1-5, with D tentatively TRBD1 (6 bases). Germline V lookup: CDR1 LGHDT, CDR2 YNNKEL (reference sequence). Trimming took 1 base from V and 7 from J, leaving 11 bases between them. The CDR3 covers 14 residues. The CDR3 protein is CASSQGGGRQPQHF. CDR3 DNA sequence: TGTGCCAGCAGCCAAGGAGGGGGAAGGCAGCCCCAGCATTTT.

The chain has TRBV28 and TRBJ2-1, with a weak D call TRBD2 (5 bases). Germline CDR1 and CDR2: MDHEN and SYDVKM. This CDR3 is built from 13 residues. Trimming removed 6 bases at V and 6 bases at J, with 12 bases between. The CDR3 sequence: CASSLGILNEQFF. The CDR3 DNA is TGTGCCAGCAGCCTCGGGATTCTCAATGAGCAGTTCTTC.

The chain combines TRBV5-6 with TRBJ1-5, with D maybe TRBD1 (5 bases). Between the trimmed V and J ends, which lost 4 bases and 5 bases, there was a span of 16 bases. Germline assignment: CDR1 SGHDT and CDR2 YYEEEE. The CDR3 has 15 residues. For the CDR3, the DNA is TGTGCCAGCAGCCGCCTTGGGGGGGAAGATCAGCCCCAGCATTTT. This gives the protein CASSRLGGEDQPQHF.